The 27 T cell receptor beta chains presented below share a single source sample, sequenced in a study of response to subunit inactivated influenza vaccine. TCRdb reprocessed the RT-PCR reads via MiXCR and lists one record per CDR3 protein. The sample has 450,000 to 600,000 distinct CDR3 sequences, approximately 15% seen once; the top ten hold around 3%. Sequenced here: CD4+ T cells sorted from PBMCs, sampled 23 months after vaccination. The receptor set was obtained from a man between 50 and 70 years old who received an inactivated influenza vaccine.

This clonotype was seen more than once but under ten times. The rearrangement uses TRBV6-1 and TRBJ2-1, with D possibly being TRBD2 (6 bases). Germline-derived CDR1 and CDR2 are MNHNS and SASEGT. V gave up 7 bases and J gave up 0 bases, with 10 bases separating them. CDR3 length equals 14 residues. CDR3 nucleotide sequence: TGTGCCAGCATGCGGGGAAGCTCCTACAATGAGCAGTTCTTC. As protein: CASMRGSSYNEQFF.

This chain links TRBV2 with TRBJ1-5; D is perhaps TRBD1 (6 bases). Trimming pared 7 bases from V and 4 bases from J, leaving 11 bases between. CDR1 SNHLY and CDR2 FYNNEI come from the germline V gene. CDR3 size: 13 residues. The CDR3 reads CASTRTVNQPQHF. In DNA form, the CDR3 reads TGTGCCAGCACCCGGACAGTTAATCAGCCCCAGCATTTT.

This clonotype was seen more than once but under ten times. The V gene is TRBV20-1, the J gene TRBJ1-5; the D is unclear. From germline, CDR1 is DFQATT and CDR2 SNEGSKA (reference sequence). The V gene lost 5 bases and the J gene lost 5 bases, with 10 bases spanning the gap. This CDR3 comprises 12 residues. CDR3 in amino acids: CSAQDGDQPQHF. The CDR3 bases are TGCAGTGCTCAAGACGGAGATCAGCCCCAGCATTTT.

Written as DNA, the CDR3 is TGCAGTGCGACTCCGACCTGGGACAATGAGCAGTTCTTC. Its translation: CSATPTWDNEQFF. The V call is TRBV20-1, the J call TRBJ2-1; D call uncertain. The CDR3 extends over 13 amino acids. CDR1 and CDR2 (germline): DFQATT, SNEGSKA (reference sequence). V lost 6 bases and J 5 bases, leaving 14 bases between the germline ends.

This clonotype was seen ten or more times. This chain links TRBV20-1 with TRBJ1-5; no clear D gene. V dropped 3 bases and J dropped 4 bases, with 10 bases sitting between them. This CDR3 contains 13 residues. Germline values: CDR1 DFQATT, CDR2 SNEGSKA (reference sequence). The CDR3 spells CSASQDQNQPQHF. The CDR3 DNA reads TGCAGTGCTAGTCAGGACCAAAATCAGCCCCAGCATTTT.

This clonotype has just a few counts. V and J are TRBV20-1 and TRBJ2-3; D gene unclear. Germline loops: CDR1 DFQATT, CDR2 SNEGSKA (reference sequence). The CDR3 covers 13 residues. V was trimmed by 6 bases and J by 2 bases, leaving 12 bases between them. The DNA of the CDR3 is TGCAGTGCGGGCAGGACGTACACAGATACGCAGTATTTT. It encodes CSAGRTYTDTQYF.

CDR3 sequence: CASSLDWGLYGYTF. CDR3 DNA: TGTGCCAGCAGCTTAGACTGGGGGCTCTATGGCTACACCTTC. The rearrangement joins TRBV7-8 to TRBJ1-2, with D possibly being TRBD1 (6 bases). The CDR3 runs to 14 residues. CDR1 is SGHVS and CDR2 is FQNEAQ in the germline V gene. The germline V and J ends were trimmed by 1 base and 4 bases, with 10 bases remaining between them.

The V gene is TRBV6-2 or TRBV6-3, the J gene TRBJ2-5, with D unclear. Trimming removed 10 bases at V and 5 bases at J, with 17 bases between. Germline lookup yields CDR1 MNHEY and CDR2 SVGEGT. This CDR3 is 13 amino acids long. CDR3 amino acids: CATKAWHSETQYF. CDR3 DNA: TGTGCCACCAAGGCTTGGCATTCGGAGACCCAGTACTTC.

The CDR3 loop is CSADPRAVYEQYF. The DNA for the CDR3 is TGCAGTGCTGATCCTAGAGCGGTCTACGAGCAGTACTTC. The chain recombines TRBV20-1 with TRBJ2-7; D possibly corresponds to TRBD2 (5 bases). From germline, CDR1 is DFQATT and CDR2 SNEGSKA (reference sequence). Trimming removed 5 bases from V and 3 bases from J, with 14 bases in between. The CDR3 covers 13 residues.

The rearrangement uses TRBV29-1 and TRBJ1-1; possibly TRBD1 for D (5 bases). The CDR3 runs 12 residues. V shed 8 bases and J shed 3 bases, with 13 bases lying between them. Germline CDR1 and CDR2: SQVTM and ANQGSEA. The CDR3 region is CSPFGADTEAFF. The CDR3, as DNA: TGCAGCCCATTTGGGGCTGACACTGAAGCTTTCTTT. Filled out from reference TRBV29-1 and TRBJ1-1, the complete variable domain reads SAVISQKPSRDICQRGTSLTIQCQVDSQVTMMFWYRQQPGQSLTLIATANQGSEATYESGFVIDKFPISRPNLTFSTLTVSNMSPEDSSIYLCSPFGADTEAFFGQGTRLTVV.

The rearrangement links TRBV20-1 to TRBJ1-5, with no clear D. Deletions cut 6 bases from V and 5 bases from J, with 11 bases between. CDR1 DFQATT and CDR2 SNEGSKA come from the germline V gene (reference sequence). CDR3 length: 12 residues. The CDR3 here is CSATRRYQPQHF. The CDR3 DNA reads TGCAGTGCAACAAGACGGTATCAGCCCCAGCATTTT.

CDR3 region: CAISEAAVLSNQPQHF. The CDR3 region has the DNA TGTGCCATCAGTGAGGCGGCAGTGCTAAGCAATCAGCCCCAGCATTTT. The V gene is TRBV10-3, the J gene TRBJ1-5; D unresolved. V was trimmed by 2 bases and J by 1 base, leaving 12 bases between them. The germline gives CDR1 ENHRY, CDR2 SYGVKD. The length of the CDR3 is 16 residues.

The rearrangement uses TRBV9 and TRBJ2-1, with TRBD2 matching 7 bases. Per germline, CDR1 SGDLS and CDR2 YYNGEE. The V and J ends lost 4 bases and 7 bases, in that order; junction bases with no gene match: 11. This CDR3 region has 15 residues. The CDR3 reads CASSPEAGPFNEQFF. In DNA, the CDR3 is TGTGCCAGCAGCCCGGAAGCGGGACCCTTTAATGAGCAGTTCTTC.

This clonotype was seen only a few times. The chain links TRBV5-1 to TRBJ2-1; 9 bases agree with TRBD1. Germline CDR1 and CDR2: SGHRS and YFSETQ. CDR3 size: 16 residues. The V gene end was trimmed by 2 bases and the J gene end by 4 bases; junction bases not matched to a gene: 7. For the CDR3, the DNA is TGCGCCAGCAGCTTTGGGCAGGGACAGGGATACAATGAGCAGTTCTTC. Translation: CASSFGQGQGYNEQFF. Full variable domain (rest looked up from reference TRBV5-1 and TRBJ2-1): KAGVTQTPRYLIKTRGQQVTLSCSPISGHRSVSWYQQTPGQGLQFLFEYFSETQRNKGNFPGRFSGRQFSNSRSEMNVSTLELGDSALYLCASSFGQGQGYNEQFFGPGTRLTVL.

The chain recombines TRBV3-1 with TRBJ2-3; TRBD1 agrees at 11 bases. The germline V gene has CDR1 LGHDT and CDR2 YNNKEL (reference sequence). This CDR3 is built from 17 residues. After removal of 0 bases from V and 3 bases from J, the junction contained 5 bases not matched to a gene. This chain's CDR3 is CASSQERTGGGTDTQYF. The CDR3 DNA reads as TGTGCCAGCAGCCAAGAAAGGACAGGGGGCGGGACAGATACGCAGTATTTT.

The chain joins TRBV12-3 or TRBV12-4 to TRBJ2-2; D gene unclear. The CDR3 has 11 residues. Trimming removed 4 bases from V and 11 bases from J, with 8 bases in between. The CDR3 sequence is CASSSGFELFF. The DNA of the CDR3 is TGTGCCAGCAGTTCCGGGTTTGAGCTGTTTTTT.

This clonotype was found a few times. This rearrangement joins TRBV3-1 to TRBJ2-3; 7 bases agree with TRBD2. After removal of 4 bases from V and 1 base from J, the junction contained 5 bases not matched to a gene. CDR1 is LGHDT, CDR2 YNNKEL, per germline (reference sequence). The CDR3 runs to 15 residues. CDR3 amino acids: CASSPFTSGTDTQYF. The DNA of the CDR3 is TGTGCCAGCAGCCCCTTCACTAGCGGCACAGATACGCAGTATTTT.

CDR3 nucleotides: TGCAGTGCTAGAGGCGGGAGCCGTAGCACAGATACGCAGTATTTT. This translates into CSARGGSRSTDTQYF. This chain uses TRBV20-1 with TRBJ2-3; TRBD2 matches at 7 bases. Germline V lookup: CDR1 DFQATT, CDR2 SNEGSKA (reference sequence). The V segment lost 1 base and the J segment 0 bases; nucleotides outside the gene matches: 4. The CDR3 loop spans 15 amino acids.

The chain has TRBV5-5 and TRBJ1-2; D possibly corresponds to TRBD1 (5 bases). The CDR3 loop spans 14 amino acids. V was shortened by 0 bases and J by 4 bases, with 10 bases between the two germline ends. Germline V lookup: CDR1 SGHKS, CDR2 YYEKEE (reference sequence). CDR3 in amino acids: CASSLGQGGYGYTF. The CDR3 DNA follows: TGTGCCAGCAGCTTGGGCCAGGGAGGCTATGGCTACACCTTC. The whole variable domain, filled in from reference TRBV5-5 and TRBJ1-2, reads DAGVTQSPTHLIKTRGQQVTLRCSPISGHKSVSWYQQVLGQGPQFIFQYYEKEERGRGNFPDRFSARQFPNYSSELNVNALLLGDSALYLCASSLGQGGYGYTFGSGTRLTVV.

The V call is TRBV10-3, the J call TRBJ2-1; D is perhaps TRBD1 (5 bases). This CDR3 contains 14 residues. Trimming cost V 2 bases and J 5 bases, with 10 bases left between them. CDR1 and CDR2 (germline): ENHRY, SYGVKD. In DNA, the CDR3 is TGTGCCATCAGTGAGGGGCAGGGAAACAATGAGCAGTTCTTC. Protein sequence: CAISEGQGNNEQFF.

The chain joins TRBV5-1 to TRBJ2-3; 7 nucleotides line up with TRBD1. The CDR3 is 15 residues long. Germline V gene lookup returns CDR1 SGHRS and CDR2 YFSETQ. V lost 3 bases and J lost 4; bases outside the gene matches: 8. In nucleotides, the CDR3 is TGCGCCAGCAGCTCCACATCGACAGGGTCAGATACGCAGTATTTT. The encoded protein is CASSSTSTGSDTQYF.

In this sample, this clonotype turned up a few times. The V and J genes are TRBV20-1 and TRBJ2-2, with 10 positions matching TRBD2. CDR1 and CDR2 (germline): DFQATT, SNEGSKA (reference sequence). The V segment lost 3 bases and the J segment 0 bases; nucleotides outside the gene matches: 4. The CDR3 length is 16 residues. CDR3 bases: TGCAGTGCTAGTCAAAGCGGGGGGGCGAACACCGGGGAGCTGTTTTTT. This codes for CSASQSGGANTGELFF.

This clonotype was counted at least ten times. The chain uses TRBV6-5 and TRBJ2-2; D gene unclear. CDR3 length equals 16 residues. Per the germline V gene, CDR1 is MNHEY and CDR2 is SVGAGI. V was shortened by 3 bases and J by 0 bases, with 11 bases between the two germline ends. CDR3 DNA: TGTGCCAGCAGTTATGACCTAAAGCCGAACACCGGGGAGCTGTTTTTT. This sequence encodes CASSYDLKPNTGELFF.

The J gene is TRBJ1-5, the V gene TRBV11-2; TRBD1 is a possible D gene (6 bases). Germline loops: CDR1 SGHAT, CDR2 FQNNGV. There are 17 residues in the CDR3. Deletions cut 3 bases from V and 3 bases from J, with 18 bases between. The CDR3 sequence is CASSFRGQGISNQPQHF. CDR3 coding DNA: TGTGCCAGCAGCTTCCGTGGCCAGGGGATCTCCAATCAGCCCCAGCATTTT.

The V call is TRBV20-1, the J call TRBJ2-3; 10 bases are a match to TRBD2. Germline loops: CDR1 DFQATT, CDR2 SNEGSKA (reference sequence). V lost 7 bases to trimming and J lost 3 bases; unmatched junction nucleotides: 10. The CDR3 length is 15 residues. CDR3 loop: CSVGRGTSDTDTQYF. The CDR3 bases are TGCAGTGTCGGACGGGGGACTAGCGATACAGATACGCAGTATTTT.

This clonotype has just a few counts. The chain combines TRBV20-1 with TRBJ1-5; 10 bases are a match to TRBD1. V was pared by 4 bases and J by 5 bases, with 5 bases of the junction left unmatched. In germline, CDR1 is DFQATT, CDR2 SNEGSKA (reference sequence). The CDR3 spans 14 residues. The CDR3 DNA follows: TGCAGTGCTAAGGGTGGGACAGGGGATCAGCCCCAGCATTTT. Its translation is CSAKGGTGDQPQHF.

This clonotype was counted a few times. This chain uses TRBV20-1 with TRBJ2-7, with D possibly matching TRBD2 (6 bases). Germline CDR1 and CDR2: DFQATT and SNEGSKA (reference sequence). The germline V and J ends were trimmed by 3 bases and 5 bases, with 14 bases remaining between them. This CDR3 has 13 residues. This CDR3 reads CSASGRGPDEQYF. The CDR3 nucleotides are TGCAGTGCTAGCGGGAGAGGGCCGGACGAGCAGTACTTC.